This TCR beta chain comes out of a study of blood T cell repertoires in COVID-19 (TCRdb year 2020). For the study in its entirety: Samples covering the acute and convalescent phases of COVID-19 were provided by collaborators in the United States, Italy and Spain. The prospective study material was composed of cDNA or gDNA derived from T cells, B-cell-depleted T cells, or PBMCs. The dataset comprised deeply sampled blood TCRbeta repertoires from subjects exposed to, actively infected with, or recovered from COVID-19. Sample metadata almost always included a de-identified subject ID, COVID-19 status, age in years and sex. Samples were obtained from the ongoing ImmuneRACE study (first 160 participants) and from 950 to 1,500 subjects provided by 6 global collaborators. A freely available public database, intended as a resource for researchers studying the immune response to SARS-CoV-2, is where the repertoires were released. HLA class I and class II types, where available, came from metadata supplied by the sample provider rather than from assay-based typing.

Each collaborating institution followed its own protocols to collect whole blood in K2EDTA tubes. For TCRbeta analysis, collaborators shipped samples as frozen whole blood, isolated PBMCs, or DNA extracted from either of those sample types. TCRbeta CDR3 regions were amplified from genomic DNA using the immunoSEQ Assay, a bias-controlled multiplex PCR. The authors processed their data as follows. Within the assay, amplification of reference gene primers was used to estimate how many nucleated cells each sample contained. To quantify the absolute abundance of each unique TCRbeta CDR3 rearrangement, sequence reads were collapsed and filtered. Productive Simpson clonality was computed per sample as the square root of Simpson's diversity index over productive rearrangements. TCRdb carries this immuneACCESS record with in-frame sequences only. Its versions omit some clonotypes, under half of them owing to an unresolved V gene in the studies checked, with the rest unexplained. That table supplies the V and J calls and clone size; D and trimming were determined from the DNA. For this sample there are 100,000 to 150,000 clones; almost 70% appear just once. The ten biggest clones cover approximately 1.9% of the sample.

Beyond this particular receptor, the publication reports: How much clinical and demographic metadata was included differed by source and by participant, and the metadata was provided uncurated.

V is clipped by 4 bases and J by 4 bases, and the sequence between their germline boundaries is 8 bases long. From a lookup of the germline V gene (reference sequence), CDR1 and CDR2 are LNHDA and SQIVND. There are 13 amino acids in the CDR3, from cysteine to phenylalanine inclusive. Only the CDR3 part of the read is kept: 39 bases, read in frame from the first base. About this clone: The specificity of this receptor is unknown. No qualities accompany the bases; no much larger clone lies one base away.

The sequenced sample was peripheral blood. The chain was built from TRBV19 and TRBJ1-3; no D segment can be confidently identified. The receptor was derived from a woman between 65 and 79 years old with acute or convalescent COVID-19. Here is the DNA: TGTGCCAGTAGTAGTGCAGAAGGAAACACCATATATTTT. This yields the protein CASSSAEGNTIYF.